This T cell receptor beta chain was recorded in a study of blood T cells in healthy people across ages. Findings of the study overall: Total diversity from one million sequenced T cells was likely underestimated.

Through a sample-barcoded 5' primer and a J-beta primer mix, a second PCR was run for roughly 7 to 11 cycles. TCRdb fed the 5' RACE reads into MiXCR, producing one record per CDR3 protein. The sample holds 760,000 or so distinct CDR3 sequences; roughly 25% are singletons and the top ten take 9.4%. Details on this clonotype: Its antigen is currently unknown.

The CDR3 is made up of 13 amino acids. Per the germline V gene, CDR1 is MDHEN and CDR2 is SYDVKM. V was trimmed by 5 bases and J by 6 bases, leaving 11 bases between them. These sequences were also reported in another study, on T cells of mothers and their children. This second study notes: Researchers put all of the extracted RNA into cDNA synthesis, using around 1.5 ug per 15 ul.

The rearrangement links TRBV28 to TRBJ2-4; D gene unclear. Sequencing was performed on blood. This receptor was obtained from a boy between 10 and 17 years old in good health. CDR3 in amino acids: CASSRNSRNIQYF. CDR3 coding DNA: TGTGCCAGCAGTCGGAACTCAAGAAACATTCAGTACTTC.